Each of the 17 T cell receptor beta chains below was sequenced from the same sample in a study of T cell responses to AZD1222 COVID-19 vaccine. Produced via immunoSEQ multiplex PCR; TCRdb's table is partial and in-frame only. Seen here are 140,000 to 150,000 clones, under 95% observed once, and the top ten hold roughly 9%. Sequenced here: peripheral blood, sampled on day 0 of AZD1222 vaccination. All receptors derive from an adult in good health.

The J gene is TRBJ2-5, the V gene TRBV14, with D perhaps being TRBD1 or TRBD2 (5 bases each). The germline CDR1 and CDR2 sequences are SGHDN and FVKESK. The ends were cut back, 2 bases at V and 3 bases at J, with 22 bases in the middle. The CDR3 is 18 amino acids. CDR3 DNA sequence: TGTGCCAGCAGCCAACGCCAGACGACCGGGACGGGAAAAGAGACCCAGTACTTC. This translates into CASSQRQTTGTGKETQYF.

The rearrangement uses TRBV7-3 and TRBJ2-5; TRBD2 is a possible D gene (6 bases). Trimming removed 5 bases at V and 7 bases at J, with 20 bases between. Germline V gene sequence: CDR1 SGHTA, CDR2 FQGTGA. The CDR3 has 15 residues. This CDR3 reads CASSPMSGGLGTQYF. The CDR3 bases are TGTGCCAGCAGCCCAATGTCCGGGGGACTCGGGACCCAGTACTTC.

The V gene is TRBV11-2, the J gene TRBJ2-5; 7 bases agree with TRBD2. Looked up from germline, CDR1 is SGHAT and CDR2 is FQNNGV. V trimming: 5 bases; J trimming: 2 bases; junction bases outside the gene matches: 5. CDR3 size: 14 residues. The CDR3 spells CASSHGTTQETQYF. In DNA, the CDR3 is TGTGCCAGCAGCCACGGGACTACACAAGAGACCCAGTACTTC.

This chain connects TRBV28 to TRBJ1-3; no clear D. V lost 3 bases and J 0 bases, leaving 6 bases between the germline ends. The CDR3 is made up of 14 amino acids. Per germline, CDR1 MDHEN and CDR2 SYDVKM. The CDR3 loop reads CASSLPFSGNTIYF. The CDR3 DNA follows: TGTGCCAGCAGTTTGCCCTTCTCTGGAAACACCATATATTTT.

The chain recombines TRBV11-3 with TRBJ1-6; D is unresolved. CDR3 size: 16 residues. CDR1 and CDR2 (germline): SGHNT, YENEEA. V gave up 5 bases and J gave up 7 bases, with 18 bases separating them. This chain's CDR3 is CASSHIRFVSNSPLHF. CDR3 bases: TGTGCCAGCAGCCACATAAGATTTGTGTCGAATTCACCCCTCCACTTT. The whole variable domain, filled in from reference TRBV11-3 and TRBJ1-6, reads EAGVVQSPRYKIIEKKQPVAFWCNPISGHNTLYWYLQNLGQGPELLIRYENEEAVDDSQLPKDRFSAERLKGVDSTLKIQPAELGDSAVYLCASSHIRFVSNSPLHFGNGTRLTVT.

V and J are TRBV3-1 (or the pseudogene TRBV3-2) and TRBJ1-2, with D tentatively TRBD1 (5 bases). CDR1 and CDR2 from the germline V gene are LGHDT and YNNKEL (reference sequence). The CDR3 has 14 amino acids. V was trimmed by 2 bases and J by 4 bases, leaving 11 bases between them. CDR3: CASSQFEGSYGYTF. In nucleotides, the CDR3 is TGTGCCAGCAGCCAATTTGAGGGGAGCTATGGCTACACCTTC.

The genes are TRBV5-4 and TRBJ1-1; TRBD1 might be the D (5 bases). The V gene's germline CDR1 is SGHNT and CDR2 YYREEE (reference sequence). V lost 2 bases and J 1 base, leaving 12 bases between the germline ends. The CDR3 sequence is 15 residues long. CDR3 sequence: CASSFGGSGNTEAFF. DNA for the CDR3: TGTGCCAGCAGCTTCGGGGGGTCCGGGAACACTGAAGCTTTCTTT.

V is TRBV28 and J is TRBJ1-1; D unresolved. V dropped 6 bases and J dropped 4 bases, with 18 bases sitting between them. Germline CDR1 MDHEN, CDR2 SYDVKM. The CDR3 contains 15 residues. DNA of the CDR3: TGTGCCAGCAGCCTGGGGTACACGGGAGGCACTGAAGCTTTCTTT. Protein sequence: CASSLGYTGGTEAFF.

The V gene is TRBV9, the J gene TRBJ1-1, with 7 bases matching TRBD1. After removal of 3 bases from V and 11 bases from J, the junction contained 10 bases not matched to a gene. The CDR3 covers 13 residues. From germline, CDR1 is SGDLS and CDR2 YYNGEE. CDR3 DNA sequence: TGTGCCAGCAGCGGCGGGACAGCGGTAGAGGCTTTCTTT. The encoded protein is CASSGGTAVEAFF.

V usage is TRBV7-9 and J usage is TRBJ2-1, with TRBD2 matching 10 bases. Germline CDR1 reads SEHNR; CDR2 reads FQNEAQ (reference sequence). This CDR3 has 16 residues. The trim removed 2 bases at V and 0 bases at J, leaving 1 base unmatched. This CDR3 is CASSLRLAGSYNEQFF. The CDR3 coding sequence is TGTGCCAGCAGCTTAAGACTAGCGGGCTCCTACAATGAGCAGTTCTTC.

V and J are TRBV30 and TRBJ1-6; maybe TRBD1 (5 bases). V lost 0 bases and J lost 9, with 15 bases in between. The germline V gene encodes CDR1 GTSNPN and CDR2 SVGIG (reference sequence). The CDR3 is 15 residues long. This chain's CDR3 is CAWSVGEGIGSPLHF. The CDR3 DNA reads TGTGCCTGGAGTGTTGGGGAGGGGATAGGTTCACCCCTCCACTTT.

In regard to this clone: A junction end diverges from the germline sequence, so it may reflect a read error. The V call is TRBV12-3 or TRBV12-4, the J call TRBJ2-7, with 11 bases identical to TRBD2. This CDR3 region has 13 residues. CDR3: CASSIAGGPEQYF. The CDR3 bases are TGTGCCAGCAGTATAGCGGGGGGGCCCGAGCAGTACTTC.

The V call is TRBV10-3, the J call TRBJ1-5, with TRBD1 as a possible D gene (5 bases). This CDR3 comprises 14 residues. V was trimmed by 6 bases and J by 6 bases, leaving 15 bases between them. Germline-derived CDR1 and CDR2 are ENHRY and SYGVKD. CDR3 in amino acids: CAISKDGGGQPQHF. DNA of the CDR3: TGTGCCATCAGCAAGGACGGGGGAGGTCAGCCCCAGCATTTT.

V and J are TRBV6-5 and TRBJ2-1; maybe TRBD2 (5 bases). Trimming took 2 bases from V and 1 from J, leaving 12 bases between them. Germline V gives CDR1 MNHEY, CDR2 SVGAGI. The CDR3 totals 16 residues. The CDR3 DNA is TGTGCCAGCAGTTACGGGAGAGGCGGGTCCTACAATGAGCAGTTCTTC. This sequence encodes CASSYGRGGSYNEQFF.

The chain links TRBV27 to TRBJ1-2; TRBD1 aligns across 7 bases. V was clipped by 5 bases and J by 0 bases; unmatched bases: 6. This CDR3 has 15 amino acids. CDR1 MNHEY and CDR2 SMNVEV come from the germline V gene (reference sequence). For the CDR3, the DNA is TGTGCCAGCAGTCCAAGGGGGCTTGCTAACTATGGCTACACCTTC. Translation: CASSPRGLANYGYTF.

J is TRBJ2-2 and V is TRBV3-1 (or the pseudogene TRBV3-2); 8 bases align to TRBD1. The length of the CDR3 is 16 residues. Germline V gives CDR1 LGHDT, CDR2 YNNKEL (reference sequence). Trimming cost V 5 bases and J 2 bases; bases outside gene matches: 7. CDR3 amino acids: CASSYGQGRNTGELFF. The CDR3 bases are TGTGCCAGCAGCTATGGACAGGGTAGAAACACCGGGGAGCTGTTTTTT.

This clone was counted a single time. DNA of the CDR3: TGTGCCAGCACCTTGGGGAATGAGCAGTTCTTC. Translation gives CASTLGNEQFF. V and J are TRBV28 and TRBJ2-1; D is unclear. From germline, CDR1 is MDHEN and CDR2 SYDVKM. The CDR3 runs to 11 residues. V lost 7 bases and J 7 bases, leaving 8 bases between the germline ends.